The rows below give T cell receptor beta chains drawn from one sample of a study of cytomegalovirus exposure and HLA in healthy donors. Sequenced by immunoSEQ multiplex PCR; TCRdb stores in-frame clones only, minus some. The table records about 77,000 clones, more than 75% of them present only once. The sequenced sample was PBMCs. The receptors here all came from a man in his forties in good health and CMV-seronegative. Both conserved end residues are part of each CDR3. Each record gives: clone size, J gene, D gene, CDR3 length, V gene, CDR3 DNA, CDR3 protein. D genes are given only for firm matches. Rows give clone size only sometimes, using once, few, many, or a class for an expanded clone.

. | TRBJ2-3 | TRBD2 | 15 | TRBV7-6 | TGTGCCAGCAGCAGGACGGGAGGACTAGCGGATACGCAGTATTTT | CASSRTGGLADTQYF
. | TRBJ2-5 | . | 15 | TRBV7-9 | TGTGCCAGCAGCTTAGATCGGACAGTCCAAGAGACCCAGTACTTC | CASSLDRTVQETQYF
. | TRBJ2-1 | . | 12 | TRBV7-3 | TGTGCCAGCAGCTTAAGGGGAGAAGAGCAGTTCTTC | CASSLRGEEQFF
. | TRBJ1-6 | TRBD1 | 15 | TRBV7-3 | TGTGCCAGCAGCCCAGGACAGGGCTATAATTCACCCCTCCACTTT | CASSPGQGYNSPLHF
. | TRBJ2-1 | TRBD1 | 16 | TRBV19 | TGTGCCAGTAGTATGCCCCTTGGACAGGGCAGCGATGAGCAGTTCTTC | CASSMPLGQGSDEQFF
. | TRBJ1-2 | . | 15 | TRBV21-1 | TGTGCCAGCAGCAAATCTAGTGAGGGATACTATGGCTACACCTTC | CASSKSSEGYYGYTF
. | TRBJ1-6 | . | 14 | TRBV6-5 | TGTGCCAGCAGTCTAGGGGTAGAGAATTCACCCCTCCACTTT | CASSLGVENSPLHF
. | TRBJ1-1 | . | 16 | TRBV19 | TGTGCCAGTAGCGCTGGAGTCCGAACAATGAACACTGAAGCTTTCTTT | CASSAGVRTMNTEAFF
once | TRBJ1-1 | . | 14 | TRBV6-5 | TGTGCCAGCAGTAAACAGGGTCGAGACACTGAGGCTTTCTTT | CASSKQGRDTEAFF
. | TRBJ1-1 | TRBD1 | 13 | TRBV19 | TGTGCCAGCCCAACAGGGGTCCACACTGAGGCTTTCTTT | CASPTGVHTEAFF
. | TRBJ2-5 | . | 11 | TRBV10-3 | TGTGCCATCGCCGAGCAAGAGACCCAGTACTTC | CAIAEQETQYF
. | TRBJ1-2 | . | 12 | TRBV6-5 | TGTGCCAGCAGTTTCCCGGGGGGGGGCTACACCTTC | CASSFPGGGYTF
few | TRBJ2-7 | . | 11 | TRBV6-5 | TGTGCCAGCACGGAGTTCTACGAGCAGTACTTC | CASTEFYEQYF
. | TRBJ1-6 | . | 14 | TRBV7-2 | TGTGCCAGCAGCTTTTTTCAGTATAATTCACCCCTCCACTTT | CASSFFQYNSPLHF
. | TRBJ2-1 | TRBD2 | 17 | TRBV5-1 | TGCGCCAGCAGCTTGGACCGGGGGGGAAGCTCCTACAATGAGCAGTTCTTC | CASSLDRGGSSYNEQFF
. | TRBJ1-6 | TRBD1 | 17 | TRBV5-6 | TGTGCCAGCAGCGTTCGCCGGGACAGCTCTTTTAATTCACCCCTCCACTTT | CASSVRRDSSFNSPLHF
once | TRBJ2-5 | . | 14 | TRBV21-1 | TGTGCCAGCAGCAAATTTCCTGACAAGGAGACCCAGTACTTC | CASSKFPDKETQYF
few | TRBJ2-7 | TRBD1 | 15 | TRBV4-1 | TGCGCCAGCAGCCAACCGGGACAGGGGGCCTTTGAGCAGTACTTC | CASSQPGQGAFEQYF
. | TRBJ1-5 | TRBD1 | 15 | TRBV6-5 | TGTGCCAGCAAACCACAGGGGGCCCTAAATCAGCCCCAGCATTTT | CASKPQGALNQPQHF
. | TRBJ2-5 | . | 14 | TRBV7-7 | TGTGCTAGCAGCTTTGACGGTCGGAGGGAGACCCAGTACTTC | CASSFDGRRETQYF
. | TRBJ2-5 | . | 12 | TRBV7-2 | TGTGCCAGCAGCTTAGAAGGAGGGACCCAGTACTTC | CASSLEGGTQYF
. | TRBJ1-2 | . | 12 | TRBV2 | TGTGCCAGCACGAAGGAGATCTATGGCTACACCTTC | CASTKEIYGYTF
. | TRBJ2-2 | . | 15 | TRBV11-3 | TGTGCCAGCAGCTTAGGGGGCGCTGGAACCGGGGAGCTGTTTTTT | CASSLGGAGTGELFF
few | TRBJ1-3 | TRBD1 | 14 | TRBV5-6 | TGTGCCAGCACCCAGACAGGGACTGGAAACACCATATATTTT | CASTQTGTGNTIYF
. | TRBJ1-5 | . | 15 | TRBV9 | TGTGCCAGCAGCGTAGGGGGAGGGTTGAATCAGCCCCAGCATTTT | CASSVGGGLNQPQHF
. | TRBJ2-7 | . | 14 | TRBV5-1 | TGCGCCAGCAGCTTGGCGTCGGGGTCCTACGAGCAGTACTTC | CASSLASGSYEQYF
. | TRBJ1-4 | TRBD1 | 14 | TRBV7-8 | TGTGCCAGCAGCATCAGGGGGAATAATGAAAAACTGTTTTTT | CASSIRGNNEKLFF
once | TRBJ2-5 | . | 16 | TRBV13 | TGTGCCAGCAGCCTCAGAACCCGGACAGCTCAAGAGACCCAGTACTTC | CASSLRTRTAQETQYF
. | TRBJ2-3 | . | 14 | TRBV5-4 | TGTGCCAGCAGCTTGGAGTGGGGAGAAGATACGCAGTATTTT | CASSLEWGEDTQYF
. | TRBJ2-7 | . | 14 | TRBV6-8 | TGTGCCAGCAGGGCGAGGGTGGAGGTTTACGAGCAGTACTTC | CASRARVEVYEQYF
. | TRBJ1-2 | . | 13 | TRBV12-5 | TGTGCTAGTGCCCGCGGGATGGACTATGGCTACCCCTTC | CASARGMDYGYPF
. | TRBJ2-3 | . | 15 | TRBV7-9 | TGTGCCAGCTCTCAGAGGGGGGGCCCGACAGATACGCAGTATTTT | CASSQRGGPTDTQYF
. | TRBJ2-7 | TRBD1 | 15 | TRBV9 | TGTGCCAGCAGCGCAGGGACAGGGGTTACCTACGAGCAGTACTTC | CASSAGTGVTYEQYF
once | TRBJ1-1 | TRBD1 | 14 | TRBV29-1 | TGCAGCGTGGGGTGGGACAGGGGGCACACTGAAGCTTTCTTT | CSVGWDRGHTEAFF